Below, 18 T cell receptor beta chains from the same sample are listed, as sequenced in a study of molecular identifiers for immune sequencing clone quantification. TCRdb analysed the PCR reads with MiXCR anew, one entry per CDR3 protein. The sample lists approximately 670,000 distinct CDR3 sequences, roughly 21% occurring once. Sequenced input: naive CD8+ T cells from blood, with Jurkat cell RNA spiked in. Subset reported: FACS-sorted CD8+CD4-CCR7+CD45RA+ naive T cells. All receptors derive from a human donor in good health. Some libraries in this study had Jurkat cell RNA spiked in.

A note on this clonotype: Mismatch with germline at one junction end may stem from a read error. J is TRBJ2-1 and V is TRBV7-3; D is possibly TRBD1 (5 bases). The CDR3 totals 15 residues. Germline values: CDR1 SGHTA, CDR2 FQGTGA. CDR3: CVSRPDRTSYNEQFF. Written as DNA, the CDR3 is TGTGTCAGCAGACCAGACAGAACTTCCTACAATGAGCAGTTCTTC.

Details on this clonotype: Possible read error: a much larger clone is one base away. The CDR3 protein is CASGGQGGSPLHF. The CDR3 DNA is TGTGCCAGCGGCGGACAGGGAGGATCACCCCTCCACTTT. The chain has TRBV6-1 and TRBJ1-6; 8 bases are shared with TRBD1. The CDR3 runs to 13 residues. The junction had 7 bases not matched to a gene; V was cut back by 8 bases and J by 10 bases. Looked up from germline, CDR1 is MNHNS and CDR2 is SASEGT.

This clonotype occurred once. The V gene is TRBV13, the J gene TRBJ1-2; D not certain. With 3 bases removed from V and 2 bases from J, the gap between germline ends came to 13 bases. The CDR3 has 15 amino acids. CDR1 and CDR2 from the germline V gene are PRHDT and FYEKMQ (reference sequence). DNA for the CDR3: TGTGCCAGCAGCTTCTCCTCACCGAGCAACTATGGCTACACCTTC. It is translated as CASSFSSPSNYGYTF. The full variable domain, its missing parts supplied by reference TRBV13 and TRBJ1-2, is AAGVIQSPRHLIKEKRETATLKCYPIPRHDTVYWYQQGPGQDPQFLISFYEKMQSDKGSIPDRFSAQQFSDYHSELNMSSLELGDSALYFCASSFSSPSNYGYTFGSGTRLTVV.

On this clonotype itself: Since a much larger clone is just one base distant, this may be a read error. The rearrangement uses TRBV14 and TRBJ2-7; 8 bases match TRBD2. The CDR3 loop spans 17 amino acids. From germline, CDR1 is SGHDN and CDR2 FVKESK. CDR3 in DNA: TGTGCCAGCGGCCAAGGTATCGGTACTAGCGGCCTCTACGAGCAGTACTTC. It yields the protein CASGQGIGTSGLYEQYF.

The V and J genes are TRBV28 and TRBJ2-7; 12 nucleotides agree with TRBD2. The CDR3 loop spans 15 amino acids. CDR1 is MDHEN and CDR2 is SYDVKM in the germline V gene. The J segment lost 4 bases and the V segment lost 4 bases, leaving 5 bases of the junction unmatched. CDR3 residues: CASSSRLAGDYEQYF. The DNA for the CDR3 is TGTGCCAGCAGTTCTCGACTAGCGGGAGATTACGAGCAGTACTTC.

This clonotype was seen repeatedly, ten times or more. The V gene is TRBV6-5, the J gene TRBJ2-7; D assignment may be TRBD1 or TRBD2 (5 bases each). Germline loops: CDR1 MNHEY, CDR2 SVGAGI. The CDR3 totals 17 residues. V was trimmed by 6 bases and J by 2 bases, leaving 23 bases between them. Here the CDR3 DNA reads TGTGCCAGCAGCCGCATTCCCGGGGCGTCCGACCCCTACGAGCAGTACTTC. This encodes CASSRIPGASDPYEQYF.

This clonotype was observed many times. The J gene is TRBJ2-7, the V gene TRBV27; perhaps TRBD2 as D (5 bases). Trimming removed 4 bases at V and 0 bases at J, with 10 bases between. There are 14 residues in the CDR3. Germline-derived CDR1 and CDR2 are MNHEY and SMNVEV (reference sequence). CDR3 in amino acids: CASSSGESSYEQYF. The DNA for the CDR3 is TGTGCCAGCAGTTCCGGGGAGAGCTCCTACGAGCAGTACTTC.

This clonotype was picked up many times. The rearrangement links TRBV11-2 to TRBJ2-3; D unresolved. The V end lost 6 bases, the J end lost 4 bases, and 14 bases lay between the germline ends. Germline V gives CDR1 SGHAT, CDR2 FQNNGV. This CDR3 contains 14 residues. The CDR3 nucleotides read TGTGCCAGCAGTCTAGGGTTCGGGCCAGATACGCAGTATTTT. Protein: CASSLGFGPDTQYF.

This clonotype has a count of ten or more. The V call is TRBV15, the J call TRBJ1-5; D perhaps matches TRBD1 (5 bases). This CDR3 is built from 14 residues. The germline CDR1 and CDR2 sequences are LNHNV and YYDKDF (reference sequence). Between the trimmed V and J ends, which lost 0 bases and 5 bases, there was a span of 8 bases. The CDR3 loop is CATSREGEDQPQHF. CDR3 nucleotide sequence: TGTGCCACCAGCAGAGAGGGGGAAGATCAGCCCCAGCATTTT.

Worth noting for this clonotype: A much more abundant neighbour one base away suggests this may be a read error. The rearrangement joins TRBV12-3 or TRBV12-4 to TRBJ1-1, with D possibly being TRBD1 (5 bases). Trimming removed 7 bases from V and 9 bases from J, with 15 bases in between. The CDR3 extends over 12 amino acids. In DNA, the CDR3 is TGTGCCAGCACCTCTGGACGGGGACAAGCTTTCTTT. As protein: CASTSGRGQAFF.

The chain uses TRBV19 and TRBJ2-7; TRBD2 matches at 8 bases. Germline CDR1 reads LNHDA; CDR2 reads SQIVND (reference sequence). CDR3 length: 15 amino acids. V was clipped by 3 bases and J by 0 bases; unmatched bases: 4. In nucleotides, the CDR3 is TGTGCCAGTAGTATGGGTAGCGGGGTCTCCTACGAGCAGTACTTC. This translates into CASSMGSGVSYEQYF.

Remarks on this clonotype: A read error may be the cause here, since a much bigger clone is one base away. CDR3 coding DNA: TGCGCCAGCAGCTTGAGACTAGCGGGAGGGGTCTACGAGCAGCACTTC. Amino acid sequence: CASSLRLAGGVYEQHF. The chain carries TRBV5-1 and TRBJ2-7, with 14 bases fitting TRBD2. CDR1 and CDR2 (germline): SGHRS, YFSETQ. The CDR3 sequence is 16 residues long.

The chain carries TRBV4-2 and TRBJ2-7; possible D gene TRBD1, 5 bases. The CDR3 runs to 17 residues. The germline V and J ends were trimmed by 1 base and 6 bases, with 22 bases remaining between them. CDR1 and CDR2 from the germline V gene are LGHNA and YNFKEQ. The CDR3 coding sequence is TGTGCCAGCAGCCAAGGTGTGCAGGGTGAAATCTTACGCGAGCAGTACTTC. As protein: CASSQGVQGEILREQYF.

The chain links TRBV3-1 to TRBJ2-7; unclear D gene. Germline-derived CDR1 and CDR2 are LGHDT and YNNKEL (reference sequence). Trimming took off 8 bases at V and 2 bases at J, with 19 bases between the two ends. The CDR3 has 15 amino acids. As DNA, the CDR3 is TGTGCCAGCTCTTTAGGCGCGGCATCAACCTACGAGCAGTACTTC. Its translation: CASSLGAASTYEQYF.

This clonotype was picked up many times. This chain links TRBV4-1 with TRBJ1-5, with 7 bases aligning to TRBD1. J gave up 7 bases and V 2 bases, and 5 bases lay outside the gene matches. The germline V gene encodes CDR1 MGHRA and CDR2 YSYEKL. The length of the CDR3 is 14 residues. The CDR3 DNA reads as TGCGCCAGCAGCCAAAGGCAGGGGGTCCAGCCCCAGCATTTT. Amino acid sequence: CASSQRQGVQPQHF.

In its sample, this clonotype was seen many times. The rearrangement joins TRBV28 to TRBJ1-1; D is ambiguous. There are 16 residues in the CDR3. Trimming removed 3 bases at V and 6 bases at J, with 20 bases between. In germline, CDR1 is MDHEN, CDR2 SYDVKM. The CDR3 coding sequence is TGTGCCAGCAGTTTCGTCCGTATTGGGAGAGTTGCTGAAGCTTTCTTT. Its protein product is CASSFVRIGRVAEAFF.

The genes are TRBV11-2 and TRBJ2-2; D might be TRBD2 (6 bases). V was clipped by 8 bases and J by 1 base, with 8 bases between them. This CDR3 is 13 amino acids long. CDR1 is SGHAT, CDR2 FQNNGV, per germline. The CDR3 region is CASWDLNTGELFF. CDR3 DNA sequence: TGTGCCAGCTGGGACTTGAACACCGGGGAGCTGTTTTTT.

This clonotype showed up just a few times. V usage is TRBV4-3 and J usage is TRBJ2-1, with a weak D call TRBD2 (6 bases). This CDR3 has 18 amino acids. Germline loops: CDR1 LGHNA, CDR2 YSLEER. V lost 0 bases, J lost 7 bases, and 22 bases lay in between. CDR3 sequence (DNA): TGCGCCAGCAGCCAAGAGAGGGTAGGGACTGGTCTGTGGAATGAGCAGTTCTTC. This translates into CASSQERVGTGLWNEQFF.